The 23 T cell receptor beta chains given below trace back to one sample, sequenced in a study of cytotoxic CD8 clonotypes in ibrutinib-treated CLL. TCRdb keeps only in-frame clones here, not all; method: immunoSEQ multiplex PCR. Of 90,000 to 100,000 clones in the sample, roughly 80% were seen once. This specimen was PBMCs, taken after 12 months of ibrutinib treatment. Receptors originate from a human donor with chronic lymphocytic leukemia.

V and J are TRBV5-4 and TRBJ2-3, with D tentatively TRBD2 (7 bases). Deletions cut 5 bases from V and 1 base from J, with 14 bases between. The CDR3 is made up of 15 amino acids. CDR1 and CDR2 (germline): SGHNT, YYREEE (reference sequence). For the CDR3, the DNA is TGTGCCAGCAGTCCGGGGGGCGGGGGCACAGATACGCAGTATTTT. Its translation is CASSPGGGGTDTQYF.

This clone was detected a few times. The V gene is TRBV30, the J gene TRBJ1-6, with TRBD1 as a possible D gene (5 bases). The CDR3 runs to 19 residues. Germline V CDR1 and CDR2: GTSNPN, SVGIG (reference sequence). Trimming cost V 5 bases and J 0 bases, with 23 bases left between them. Here the CDR3 DNA reads TGTGCCTGGGCACCCTCCGGGACCGGTTGGAGCTCCTATAATTCACCCCTCCACTTT. It encodes CAWAPSGTGWSSYNSPLHF.

This chain connects TRBV4-2 to TRBJ2-5; tentatively, D is TRBD1 or TRBD2 (5 bases each). V was trimmed by 1 base and J by 7 bases, leaving 10 bases between them. CDR1 LGHNA and CDR2 YNFKEQ come from the germline V gene. CDR3 length equals 13 residues. CDR3 protein: CASSQAGGATQYF. The CDR3 DNA sequence: TGTGCCAGCAGCCAAGCTGGGGGTGCGACCCAGTACTTC.

The gene calls are TRBV7-2 and TRBJ2-7; D gene unclear. The germline gives CDR1 SGHTA, CDR2 FQGNSA. The CDR3 sequence is 13 residues long. Trimming shortened V by 0 bases and J by 7 bases, and 10 bases separated the two germline ends. CDR3 in DNA: TGTGCCAGCAGCTTAGCCACAGCTTGGGAGCAGTACTTC. Translating it yields CASSLATAWEQYF.

V and J are TRBV2 and TRBJ1-4, with D perhaps matching TRBD1 (6 bases). The CDR3 sequence is 16 residues long. Deletions cut 5 bases from V and 3 bases from J, with 16 bases between. Germline-derived CDR1 and CDR2 are SNHLY and FYNNEI. The CDR3 protein is CASSPRGAGANEKLFF. The CDR3 DNA is TGTGCCAGCAGTCCACGGGGGGCAGGGGCTAATGAAAAACTGTTTTTT.

The rearrangement links TRBV5-1 to TRBJ2-1, with 8 bases identical to TRBD1. The CDR3 is 15 residues long. The junction had 7 bases not matched to a gene; V was cut back by 4 bases and J by 4 bases. Germline loops: CDR1 SGHRS, CDR2 YFSETQ. CDR3 region: CASSVGDRTYNEQFF. CDR3 DNA sequence: TGCGCCAGCAGCGTGGGGGACAGGACGTACAATGAGCAGTTCTTC. Together with reference TRBV5-1 and TRBJ2-1, the CDR3 gives the full variable domain: KAGVTQTPRYLIKTRGQQVTLSCSPISGHRSVSWYQQTPGQGLQFLFEYFSETQRNKGNFPGRFSGRQFSNSRSEMNVSTLELGDSALYLCASSVGDRTYNEQFFGPGTRLTVL.

This chain links TRBV7-8 with TRBJ1-4, with TRBD1 matching 8 bases. The CDR3 contains 13 residues. V lost 3 bases, J lost 12 bases, and 6 bases stayed unmatched. Germline V gene lookup returns CDR1 SGHVS and CDR2 FQNEAQ. The CDR3 region is CASSFAEQGELFF. In DNA, the CDR3 is TGTGCCAGCAGCTTTGCCGAACAGGGGGAACTGTTTTTT.

The CDR3 bases are TGTGCCAGCAGCTTAGGCTTAGGGGGAGCCGCCCCTGAGACCCAGTACTTC. Protein product: CASSLGLGGAAPETQYF. This sequence joins TRBV11-3 and TRBJ2-5; maybe TRBD1 (6 bases). Trimming left V 1 base short and J 5 bases short, with 20 bases between. CDR3 size: 17 residues. The germline CDR1 and CDR2 sequences are SGHNT and YENEEA.

This chain connects TRBV4-2 to TRBJ2-3; D is tentatively TRBD1 or TRBD2 (5 bases each). Trimming took 5 bases from V and 6 from J, leaving 12 bases between them. Germline V gives CDR1 LGHNA, CDR2 YNFKEQ. This CDR3 is built from 13 residues. Here the CDR3 reads CASSLGTGDTQYF. The CDR3 region has the DNA TGTGCCAGCAGCTTAGGGACCGGGGATACGCAGTATTTT.

The chain links TRBV5-6 to TRBJ1-1, with 10 bases that match TRBD1. The CDR3 extends over 14 amino acids. Germline CDR1 and CDR2: SGHDT and YYEEEE. The junction had 3 bases not matched to a gene; V was cut back by 6 bases and J by 1 base. CDR3: CASTWTGGNTEAFF. The CDR3 region has the DNA TGTGCCAGCACCTGGACAGGGGGGAACACTGAAGCTTTCTTT.

This rearrangement joins TRBV7-2 to TRBJ2-7, with 7 bases that match TRBD1. Germline V gene data show CDR1 as SGHTA and CDR2 as FQGNSA. V lost 5 bases and J lost 6; bases outside the gene matches: 10. This CDR3 comprises 14 residues. The CDR3 sequence is CASSTGVPRSEQYF. The CDR3 nucleotides are TGTGCCAGCAGCACAGGGGTCCCACGGAGCGAGCAGTACTTC.

The rearrangement links TRBV9 to TRBJ1-6; tentative D call: TRBD1 (6 bases). V was shortened by 0 bases and J by 3 bases, with 19 bases between the two germline ends. In germline, CDR1 is SGDLS, CDR2 YYNGEE. The CDR3 is 19 amino acids. Here the CDR3 DNA reads TGTGCCAGCAGCGTAGTAGAGGCCCCGGACAGACTCTATAATTCACCCCTCCACTTT. Encoded protein: CASSVVEAPDRLYNSPLHF.

The V call is TRBV28, the J call TRBJ1-3; D perhaps matches TRBD1 (5 bases). From germline, CDR1 is MDHEN and CDR2 SYDVKM. V was cut by 6 bases and J by 0 bases, with 9 bases left in between. CDR3 length: 14 residues. CDR3 coding DNA: TGTGCCAGCAGGGGACCCTACTCTGGAAACACCATATATTTT. As protein: CASRGPYSGNTIYF.

The CDR3 protein is CASSYAQGRGEQFF. The CDR3, as DNA: TGTGCCAGCAGTTATGCTCAGGGGAGGGGTGAGCAGTTCTTC. V usage is TRBV6-6 and J usage is TRBJ2-1; tentative D call: TRBD2 (7 bases). Germline V gene data show CDR1 as MNHNY and CDR2 as SVGAGI (reference sequence). V dropped 3 bases and J dropped 9 bases, with 15 bases sitting between them. This CDR3 comprises 14 residues.

The chain employs TRBV2 and TRBJ1-5; 10 bases map to TRBD1. The V segment lost 5 bases and the J segment 5 bases; nucleotides outside the gene matches: 3. The CDR3 extends over 14 amino acids. The germline V gene encodes CDR1 SNHLY and CDR2 FYNNEI. This CDR3 is CASSRDRGHQPQHF. CDR3 in DNA: TGTGCCAGCAGTAGGGACAGGGGTCATCAGCCCCAGCATTTT.

The V and J genes are TRBV5-4 and TRBJ2-1; 11 positions agree with TRBD1. Germline CDR1 reads SGHNT; CDR2 reads YYREEE (reference sequence). CDR3 length: 15 amino acids. V dropped 4 bases and J dropped 8; count of bases not matched to a gene: 8. CDR3 nucleotides: TGTGCCAGCAGCGGAGGACAGGGGGCCTTGGATGAGCAGTTCTTC. Its protein product is CASSGGQGALDEQFF.

This sequence joins TRBV6-1 and TRBJ1-5; D uncertain. The CDR3 length is 15 residues. V was shortened by 3 bases and J by 5 bases, with 14 bases between the two germline ends. Germline CDR1 is MNHNS and CDR2 is SASEGT. This CDR3 is CASSDGSRTDQPQHF. CDR3 DNA: TGTGCCAGCAGTGACGGGAGCCGGACGGATCAGCCCCAGCATTTT.

V usage is TRBV7-3 and J usage is TRBJ2-2, with unresolved D. The CDR3 extends over 14 amino acids. V lost 7 bases and J lost 2, with 11 bases in between. The germline V gene has CDR1 SGHTA and CDR2 FQGTGA. The CDR3 nucleotides read TGTGCCAGCATGGCGGAGTCCAACACCGGGGAGCTGTTTTTT. This gives the protein CASMAESNTGELFF.

This chain joins TRBV30 and TRBJ2-5; D possibly matches TRBD1 or TRBD2 (5 bases each). Trimming left V 2 bases short and J 1 base short, with 14 bases between. The germline gives CDR1 GTSNPN, CDR2 SVGIG (reference sequence). CDR3 length: 15 amino acids. The CDR3 sequence: CAWSYTGASQETQYF. CDR3 coding DNA: TGTGCCTGGAGTTACACCGGGGCCTCCCAAGAGACCCAGTACTTC.

This chain joins TRBV9 and TRBJ2-5, with D possibly being TRBD2 (7 bases). The V gene's germline CDR1 is SGDLS and CDR2 YYNGEE. V was pared by 4 bases and J by 5 bases, with 21 bases between. This CDR3 comprises 16 residues. CDR3 in amino acids: CASSPRSGGPVETQYF. CDR3 in DNA: TGTGCCAGCAGCCCCAGATCCGGGGGGCCTGTGGAGACCCAGTACTTC.

The rearrangement links TRBV5-6 to TRBJ2-2, with TRBD2 matching 10 bases. V trimming: 0 bases; J trimming: 6 bases; junction bases outside the gene matches: 5. CDR3 length: 16 residues. Germline V gene data show CDR1 as SGHDT and CDR2 as YYEEEE. The CDR3: CASSLERGGPPGELFF. For the CDR3, the DNA is TGTGCCAGCAGCTTGGAGCGGGGGGGCCCCCCCGGGGAGCTGTTTTTT.

This chain connects TRBV7-3 to TRBJ2-1; possible D gene TRBD2, 6 bases. Germline CDR1 reads SGHTA; CDR2 reads FQGTGA. The CDR3 covers 17 residues. Trimming stripped 3 bases from V and 8 bases from J, with 23 bases between. CDR3 DNA sequence: TGTGCCAGCAGCTTTGATTCGTCGGAGACTAGTAAGGATGAGCAGTTCTTC. Protein product: CASSFDSSETSKDEQFF. Combining the CDR3 with reference TRBV7-3 and TRBJ2-1 gives the whole variable domain GAGVSQTPSNKVTEKGKYVELRCDPISGHTALYWYRQSLGQGPEFLIYFQGTGAADDSGLPNDRFFAVRPEGSVSTLKIQRTERGDSAVYLCASSFDSSETSKDEQFFGPGTRLTVL.

This clone has more than one count but fewer than ten. This chain uses TRBV5-4 with TRBJ1-1; TRBD1 matches 7 bases. The CDR3 contains 14 residues. Per germline, CDR1 SGHNT and CDR2 YYREEE (reference sequence). J was trimmed by 1 base and V by 0 bases; bases with no gene match: 0. The CDR3 DNA sequence: TGTGCCAGCAGCTTGGGGGACAGGAACACTGAAGCTTTCTTT. Translated, it gives CASSLGDRNTEAFF.